This T cell receptor beta chain was captured by sequencing in a study of blood T cells in healthy people across ages. Germline V gene lookup returns CDR1 LNHNV and CDR2 YYDKDF (reference sequence). CDR3 length: 16 residues. Roughly 10 milliliters was the volume of peripheral blood drawn from each donor. A word on this clonotype: The target antigen is unknown.

Together with a sample-barcoded 5' primer, a J-beta primer mix was included in a second PCR lasting 7 to 11 cycles. TCRdb recomputed calls from the 5' RACE reads with MiXCR, one row per CDR3 protein. The table has about 560,000 distinct CDR3 sequences, approximately 26% seen once; the top ten hold 3% to 4%. Study results and caveats: Naive and antigen-experienced cells were not separated, limiting conclusive comparison.

These same data were also listed under a study on T cells of mothers and their children. That study adds: Related mother and child pairs showed slightly greater overlap (not significant) than unrelated pairs did. Persistent microchimeric T cell clones were not found at ~100 per million sensitivity.

This chain connects TRBV15 to TRBJ2-5; no definite D call. The J call may be incorrect, as the DNA end agrees better with TRBJ2-1. The TCR originated in a boy younger than 10 in good health. The sample was blood. DNA of the CDR3: TGTGCCACCAGCAGAGCGTCCCCCTTATTCAACAATGAGCAGTTCTTC. It encodes CATSRASPLFNNEQFF.